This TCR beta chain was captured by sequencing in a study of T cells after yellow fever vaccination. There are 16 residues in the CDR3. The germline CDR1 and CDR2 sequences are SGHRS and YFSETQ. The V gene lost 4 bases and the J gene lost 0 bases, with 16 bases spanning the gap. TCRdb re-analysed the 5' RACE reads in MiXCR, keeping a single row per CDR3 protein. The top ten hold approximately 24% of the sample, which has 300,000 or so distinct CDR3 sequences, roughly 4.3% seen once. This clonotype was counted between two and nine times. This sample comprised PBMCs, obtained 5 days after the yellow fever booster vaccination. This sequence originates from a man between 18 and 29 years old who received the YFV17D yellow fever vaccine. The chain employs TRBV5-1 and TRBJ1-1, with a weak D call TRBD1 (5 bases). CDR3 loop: CASSLLSGLVNTEAFF. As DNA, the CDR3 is TGCGCCAGCAGCCTCCTCTCAGGGCTCGTGAACACTGAAGCTTTCTTT.